This entry describes one TCR beta chain. The same CDR3 arises from other DNA sequences in this sample as well. These data are taken from a study of blood T cell repertoires in COVID-19. Whole-study context: Spain, Italy and the United States supplied samples that represented acute and convalescent COVID-19.

How the authors handled the data: Reference gene primer amplification in the assay estimated nucleated cell counts. The assay was immunoSEQ multiplex PCR, and TCRdb's table has in-frame clones only and misses some. The DNA gave D and trimming, while V, J and clone size come from that table. This sample has some 250,000 clones, with 75% to 90% found just once. The CDR3 sequence is 16 residues long. CDR1 is SGHRS, CDR2 YFSETQ, per germline. The trim removed 1 base at V and 3 bases at J, leaving 1 base unmatched. The rearrangement joins TRBV5-1 to TRBJ2-2; TRBD2 matches at 12 bases. The sequence was obtained from a young woman who had recovered from COVID-19. Sequenced material: peripheral blood. As DNA, the CDR3 is TGCGCCAGCAGCTTGAGGACTAGCGGGGACACCGGGGAGCTGTTTTTT. It is translated as CASSLRTSGDTGELFF.